The next 24 T cell receptor beta chains were all read from a single sample in a study of blood T cell repertoires in COVID-19. The protocol was immunoSEQ multiplex PCR, while the TCRdb copy is restricted to in-frame clones and leaves out a portion. Among under 450,000 clones, roughly 87% were seen once, and the ten largest hold 2.5% to 3%. Sequencing was performed on PBMCs or T cells enriched from blood (not recorded which). The receptors were sampled from a woman aged 30 to 39 who had recovered from COVID-19.

J is TRBJ1-1 and V is TRBV9, with TRBD1 matching 11 bases. The ends lost 4 bases at V and 5 bases at J; junction bases unmatched: 7. This CDR3 has 15 residues. CDR1 and CDR2 (germline): SGDLS, YYNGEE. DNA of the CDR3: TGTGCCAGCAGCAAGGGACAGGGGGTAGTAACTGAAGCTTTCTTT. Protein sequence: CASSKGQGVVTEAFF. Full variable domain (outside the CDR3, taken from reference TRBV9 and TRBJ1-1): DSGVTQTPKHLITATGQRVTLRCSPRSGDLSVYWYQQSLDQGLQFLIQYYNGEERAKGNILERFSAQQFPDLHSELNLSSLELGDSALYFCASSKGQGVVTEAFFGQGTRLTVV.

This sequence joins TRBV29-1 and TRBJ2-7; 9 bases are shared with TRBD2. The CDR3 sequence is 15 residues long. In germline, CDR1 is SQVTM, CDR2 ANQGSEA. Unmatched junction bases numbered 9, after V lost 3 bases and J lost 3 bases. The CDR3 is CSVELISGSRYEQYF. In DNA, the CDR3 is TGCAGCGTTGAGCTAATTAGCGGGAGCCGCTACGAGCAGTACTTC.

CDR3 DNA: TGTGCCAGTAGTATAGATCGCGCTGGAGCGGGAGTAGGTACAGATACGCAGTATTTT. The encoded protein is CASSIDRAGAGVGTDTQYF. V gene TRBV19 combines with J gene TRBJ2-3, with 8 bases matching TRBD2. Germline CDR1 reads LNHDA; CDR2 reads SQIVND (reference sequence). The CDR3 totals 19 residues. V trimming: 0 bases; J trimming: 3 bases; junction bases outside the gene matches: 14. The whole variable domain, filled in from reference TRBV19 and TRBJ2-3, reads DGGITQSPKYLFRKEGQNVTLSCEQNLNHDAMYWYRQDPGQGLRLIYYSQIVNDFQKGDIAEGYSVSREKKESFPLTVTSAQKNPTAFYLCASSIDRAGAGVGTDTQYFGPGTRLTVL.

The chain joins TRBV19 to TRBJ1-5; TRBD1 matches at 8 bases. V shed 10 bases, J shed 5 bases, and the junction held 7 bases outside the gene matches. This CDR3 has 13 amino acids. Germline loops: CDR1 LNHDA, CDR2 SQIVND (reference sequence). The chain's CDR3 is CATAGGQDQPQHF. CDR3 nucleotide sequence: TGTGCCACCGCAGGGGGCCAGGATCAGCCCCAGCATTTT.

Remarks on this clone: This sample also contains other DNA sequences that code for the same CDR3. The CDR3 DNA is TGTGCCAGCAGCGTAGGCGGATCTGGCACAGATACGCAGTATTTT. Protein sequence: CASSVGGSGTDTQYF. The genes are TRBV9 and TRBJ2-3, with D uncertain. Germline V gene lookup returns CDR1 SGDLS and CDR2 YYNGEE. Deletions cut 0 bases from V and 1 base from J, with 9 bases between. CDR3 length: 15 amino acids.

The chain joins TRBV10-3 to TRBJ2-7; the match to TRBD1 covers 9 bases. Germline-derived CDR1 and CDR2 are ENHRY and SYGVKD. V was pared by 6 bases and J by 0 bases, with 6 bases of the junction left unmatched. CDR3 length equals 15 residues. CDR3 region: CAIRLGTGSSYEQYF. The DNA of the CDR3 is TGTGCCATCAGGTTAGGGACAGGGAGCTCCTACGAGCAGTACTTC.

The CDR3 loop reads CATSRDGGDRVITGELFF. The CDR3, as DNA: TGTGCCACCAGCAGAGATGGGGGGGACAGGGTTATCACCGGGGAGCTGTTTTTT. This chain connects TRBV15 to TRBJ2-2; 9 nucleotides match TRBD1. Losses at the gene ends were 0 bases for V and 4 bases for J; bases not matched to a gene: 9. The CDR3 runs to 18 residues. Germline V lookup: CDR1 LNHNV, CDR2 YYDKDF (reference sequence). The variable domain in full, with the rest retrieved from reference TRBV15 and TRBJ2-2, is DAMVIQNPRYQVTQFGKPVTLSCSQTLNHNVMYWYQQKSSQAPKLLFHYYDKDFNNEADTPDNFQSRRPNTSFCFLDIRSPGLGDTAMYLCATSRDGGDRVITGELFFGEGSRLTVL.

The J gene is TRBJ2-7, the V gene TRBV28; 9 nucleotides line up with TRBD1. Germline values: CDR1 MDHEN, CDR2 SYDVKM. V gave up 6 bases and J gave up 6 bases; unmatched junction bases: 12. CDR3 length equals 15 residues. This CDR3 is CASSLMGQGFGEQYF. In DNA, the CDR3 is TGTGCCAGCAGCCTAATGGGACAGGGTTTCGGCGAGCAGTACTTC.

The genes are TRBV3-1 (or the pseudogene TRBV3-2) and TRBJ2-3, with a possible D match to TRBD2 (5 bases). There are 13 residues in the CDR3. Germline V gene lookup returns CDR1 LGHDT and CDR2 YNNKEL (reference sequence). Trimming left V 8 bases short and J 1 base short, with 10 bases between. The DNA for the CDR3 is TGTGCCAGCGAGAATAGCGGCACAGATACGCAGTATTTT. Protein product: CASENSGTDTQYF.

The chain has TRBV11-3 and TRBJ2-3; 9 bases align to TRBD1. The germline V gene has CDR1 SGHNT and CDR2 YENEEA. This CDR3 spans 15 amino acids. J lost 3 bases, V lost 2 bases, and 3 bases had no gene match. The CDR3 DNA is TGTGCCAGCAGCTTAACAGGGGGCACTACAGATACGCAGTATTTT. Translation: CASSLTGGTTDTQYF.

The V and J genes are TRBV9 and TRBJ2-3; tentatively, D is TRBD2 (6 bases). The V gene lost 6 bases and the J gene lost 4 bases, with 15 bases spanning the gap. CDR3 length equals 14 residues. Germline CDR1 SGDLS, CDR2 YYNGEE. This CDR3 reads CASTVTSIPDTQYF. CDR3 DNA sequence: TGTGCCAGCACCGTTACTAGCATCCCAGATACGCAGTATTTT.

This sequence joins TRBV11-2 and TRBJ1-2; D might be TRBD1 (6 bases). CDR3 size: 12 residues. Trimming took off 5 bases at V and 5 bases at J, with 9 bases between the two ends. From germline, CDR1 is SGHAT and CDR2 FQNNGV. This chain's CDR3 is CASSDQGYGYTF. The CDR3 DNA follows: TGTGCCAGCAGCGATCAGGGGTATGGCTACACCTTC.

This rearrangement joins TRBV7-6 to TRBJ2-3, with 7 bases identical to TRBD1. The CDR3 covers 16 residues. Germline CDR1 reads SGHVS; CDR2 reads FNYEAQ. The J segment lost 3 bases and the V segment lost 3 bases, leaving 9 bases of the junction unmatched. For the CDR3, the DNA is TGTGCCAGCAGCTTGGTGCCGGGACAGTTAACAGATACGCAGTATTTT. Its protein is CASSLVPGQLTDTQYF. The variable domain in full, completed from reference TRBV7-6 and TRBJ2-3, reads GAGVSQSPRYKVTKRGQDVALRCDPISGHVSLYWYRQALGQGPEFLTYFNYEAQQDKSGLPNDRFSAERPEGSISTLTIQRTEQRDSAMYRCASSLVPGQLTDTQYFGPGTRLTVL.

This sequence joins TRBV9 and TRBJ1-3; D perhaps matches TRBD1 (6 bases). Deletions cut 4 bases from V and 8 bases from J, with 19 bases between. From germline, CDR1 is SGDLS and CDR2 YYNGEE. This CDR3 contains 15 residues. The CDR3 protein is CASSTGRGNGDTIYF. The CDR3 DNA reads TGTGCCAGCAGCACAGGCAGGGGAAACGGGGACACCATATATTTT.

V and J are TRBV5-5 and TRBJ2-7; possibly TRBD2 for D (5 bases). With 4 bases removed from V and 5 bases from J, the gap between germline ends came to 13 bases. This CDR3 has 13 residues. Germline lookup yields CDR1 SGHKS and CDR2 YYEKEE (reference sequence). As DNA, the CDR3 is TGTGCCAGCAGCCACACTAGTTCGGACGAGCAGTACTTC. Translation gives CASSHTSSDEQYF.

With respect to this clone: This same CDR3 is encoded by further DNA sequences in the sample. This sequence joins TRBV7-8 and TRBJ2-1; D unclear. V was pared by 1 base and J by 0 bases, with 7 bases between. The CDR3 is made up of 15 amino acids. CDR1 and CDR2 from the germline V gene are SGHVS and FQNEAQ. CDR3 amino acids: CASSLGAGSYNEQFF. CDR3 sequence (DNA): TGTGCCAGCAGCTTAGGGGCTGGCTCCTACAATGAGCAGTTCTTC. The full variable domain, completed using reference TRBV7-8 and TRBJ2-1, is GAGVSQSPRYKVAKRGQDVALRCDPISGHVSLFWYQQALGQGPEFLTYFQNEAQLDKSGLPSDRFFAERPEGSVSTLKIQRTQQEDSAVYLCASSLGAGSYNEQFFGPGTRLTVL.

The chain recombines TRBV20-1 with TRBJ1-5, with D possibly matching TRBD1 (6 bases). The germline gives CDR1 DFQATT, CDR2 SNEGSKA (reference sequence). Trimming pared 3 bases from V and 4 bases from J, leaving 19 bases between. The CDR3 consists of 16 residues. CDR3 DNA: TGCAGTGCTAGTGCTTTCGGGGGGCGTTTTAATCAGCCCCAGCATTTT. Translation gives CSASAFGGRFNQPQHF.

V and J are TRBV19 and TRBJ1-6; 8 bases align to TRBD1. The CDR3 length is 14 residues. Losses at the gene ends were 5 bases for V and 7 bases for J; bases not matched to a gene: 4. CDR1 LNHDA and CDR2 SQIVND come from the germline V gene (reference sequence). CDR3 residues: CASSVTGGNSPLHF. The DNA for the CDR3 is TGTGCCAGTAGTGTTACAGGGGGGAATTCACCCCTCCACTTT. The full variable domain, in which reference TRBV19 and TRBJ1-6 provide the parts outside the CDR3, is DGGITQSPKYLFRKEGQNVTLSCEQNLNHDAMYWYRQDPGQGLRLIYYSQIVNDFQKGDIAEGYSVSREKKESFPLTVTSAQKNPTAFYLCASSVTGGNSPLHFGNGTRLTVT.

The chain joins TRBV9 to TRBJ2-7; D call uncertain. CDR3 size: 14 residues. CDR1 and CDR2 (germline): SGDLS, YYNGEE. Trimming shortened V by 1 base and J by 2 bases, and 10 bases separated the two germline ends. In nucleotides, the CDR3 is TGTGCCAGCAGCGTAAATCTGGGCCCCTACGAGCAGTACTTC. Protein: CASSVNLGPYEQYF.

The chain carries TRBV2 and TRBJ1-5; TRBD1 is a possible D gene (5 bases). V gave up 2 bases and J gave up 1 base, with 6 bases separating them. The CDR3 is made up of 14 amino acids. Germline values: CDR1 SNHLY, CDR2 FYNNEI. The CDR3 here is CASSETGSNQPQHF. The CDR3 DNA follows: TGTGCCAGCAGTGAAACAGGCAGCAATCAGCCCCAGCATTTT. Looking up the rest from reference TRBV2 and TRBJ1-5 gives the full variable domain: EPEVTQTPSHQVTQMGQEVILRCVPISNHLYFYWYRQILGQKVEFLVSFYNNEISEKSEIFDDQFSVERPDGSNFTLKIRSTKLEDSAMYFCASSETGSNQPQHFGDGTRLSIL.

V and J are TRBV27 and TRBJ1-2; the D is unclear. In germline, CDR1 is MNHEY, CDR2 SMNVEV (reference sequence). Trimming took off 3 bases at V and 1 base at J, with 12 bases between the two ends. The CDR3 spans 15 residues. The CDR3 region has the DNA TGTGCCAGCAGTTTCTTCTTGGGCCTTAACTATGGCTACACCTTC. Its protein is CASSFFLGLNYGYTF.

This chain uses TRBV2 with TRBJ1-5, with TRBD1 matching 8 bases. Germline CDR1 is SNHLY and CDR2 is FYNNEI. J was trimmed by 4 bases and V by 6 bases; bases with no gene match: 5. The CDR3 runs to 14 residues. DNA for the CDR3: TGTGCCAGCAGACCGGGACAGGAAAATCAGCCCCAGCATTTT. It translates to CASRPGQENQPQHF.

This chain uses TRBV4-1 with TRBJ2-1; 14 bases are shared with TRBD2. The CDR3 is made up of 16 amino acids. CDR1 and CDR2 from the germline V gene are MGHRA and YSYEKL. Unmatched junction bases numbered 5, after V lost 4 bases and J lost 6 bases. The CDR3 nucleotides read TGCGCCAGCAGCCGGCCCGGGACTAGCGGGAGCAATGAGCAGTTCTTC. Its protein product is CASSRPGTSGSNEQFF.

Only a few counts were recorded for this clone. The gene calls are TRBV29-1 and TRBJ2-2; the D is unclear. Deletions cut 3 bases from V and 2 bases from J, with 10 bases between. Germline CDR1 reads SQVTM; CDR2 reads ANQGSEA. This CDR3 has 14 residues. The CDR3 coding sequence is TGCAGCGTTGAGCGTTGGGCCAACACCGGGGAGCTGTTTTTT. It specifies CSVERWANTGELFF.